The source of this T cell receptor (beta chain) is a study of blood T cells in healthy people across ages. The overall study: T cells yielded about one barcoded beta molecule per two cells through template switching.

For the second PCR, which ran for about 7 to 11 cycles, a sample-barcoded 5' primer and a J-beta primer mix were used. TCRdb reanalysed the 5' RACE reads using MiXCR and keeps one entry per CDR3 protein. The table has a few hundred thousand distinct CDR3 sequences, 45% to 60% seen once; the top ten hold 45% to 65%. CDR1 and CDR2 (germline): SGHTA, FQGNSA. The CDR3 sequence is 18 residues long. V gave up 0 bases and J gave up 6 bases; unmatched junction bases: 13. This TCR was recovered from a man in his sixties in good health. J is TRBJ2-5 and V is TRBV7-2, with 10 bases matching TRBD2. The sample taken for sequencing was blood. The CDR3 protein is CASSLASSGGALVKTQYF. The DNA of the CDR3 is TGTGCCAGCAGCTTAGCGTCCAGCGGGGGGGCCTTAGTAAAGACCCAGTACTTC.